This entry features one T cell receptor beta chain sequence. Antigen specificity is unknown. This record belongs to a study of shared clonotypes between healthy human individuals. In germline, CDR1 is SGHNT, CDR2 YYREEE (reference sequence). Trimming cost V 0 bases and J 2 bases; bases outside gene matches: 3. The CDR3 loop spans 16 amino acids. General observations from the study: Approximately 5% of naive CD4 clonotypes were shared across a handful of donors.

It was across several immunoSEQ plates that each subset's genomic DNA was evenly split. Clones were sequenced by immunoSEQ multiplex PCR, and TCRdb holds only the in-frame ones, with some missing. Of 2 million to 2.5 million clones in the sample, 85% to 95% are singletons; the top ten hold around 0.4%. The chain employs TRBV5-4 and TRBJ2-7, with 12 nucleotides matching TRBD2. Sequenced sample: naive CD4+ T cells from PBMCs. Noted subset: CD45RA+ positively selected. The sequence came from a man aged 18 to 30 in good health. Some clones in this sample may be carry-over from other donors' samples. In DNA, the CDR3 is TGTGCCAGCAGCTTGGGCGGACTAGCGGGAACCTACGAGCAGTACTTC. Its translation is CASSLGGLAGTYEQYF.